This entry concerns a single TCR beta chain. Sequencing used immunoSEQ multiplex PCR; TCRdb keeps in-frame clones, though not all of them. The sample lists some 170,000 clones, 82% occurring once. The source of the sample is a study of blood T cell repertoires in COVID-19. Study-level background: The United States, Italy and Spain were the sources of the acute and convalescent COVID-19 samples. Sources were T cells, B-cell-depleted T cells, or PBMCs; the material itself was cDNA or gDNA.

Germline trimming cut 5 bases from V and 11 bases from J; bases unmatched to any gene: 15. The CDR3 runs to 16 residues. Germline CDR1 is MNHEY and CDR2 is SMNVEV (reference sequence). This TCR derives from a woman in her 70s with acute or convalescent COVID-19. V and J are TRBV27 and TRBJ1-3, with 10 nucleotides matching TRBD1. The sample comprised peripheral blood. The CDR3 is CASSPRDRGDVAPIYF. Here the CDR3 DNA reads TGTGCCAGCAGTCCCAGGGACAGGGGTGATGTCGCTCCCATATATTTT.